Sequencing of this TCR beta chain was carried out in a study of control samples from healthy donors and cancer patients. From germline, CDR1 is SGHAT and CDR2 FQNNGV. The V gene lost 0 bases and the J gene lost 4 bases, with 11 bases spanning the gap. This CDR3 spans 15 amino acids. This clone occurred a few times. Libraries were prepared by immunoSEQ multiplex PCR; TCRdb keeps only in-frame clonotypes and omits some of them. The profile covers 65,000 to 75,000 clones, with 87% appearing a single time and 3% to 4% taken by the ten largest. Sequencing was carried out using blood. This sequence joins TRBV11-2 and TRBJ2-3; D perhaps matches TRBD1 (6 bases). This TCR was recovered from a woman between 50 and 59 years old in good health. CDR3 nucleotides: TGTGCCAGCAGCTTAGATCAGGGGAGCGCAGATACGCAGTATTTT. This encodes CASSLDQGSADTQYF.